Listed below are T cell receptor beta chains from one sample, sequenced in a study of PD-1 blockade in classical Hodgkin lymphoma. This table comes from immunoSEQ multiplex PCR, and its TCRdb copy is limited to in-frame clones, with some not included. This sample has thousands of clones, with 75% to 85% found just once. The sample was peripheral blood mononuclear cells (PBMCs), taken before the second cycle of nivolumab. These receptors originate from a human donor with classical Hodgkin lymphoma. CDR3s leave out the opening cysteine and the closing phenylalanine or tryptophan.

>TRBV27|TRBJ2-1
ASSPGARYNEQF
>TRBV30|TRBJ2-7
AWSGGVYEQY
>TRBV4-1|TRBJ2-1
ASSQGSQRPYNEQF
>TRBV28|TRBJ2-5
ASSFGRAVETQY
>TRBV7-2|TRBJ2-1
ASTPGRTSGRNEQF
>TRBV14|TRBJ2-7
ASSREDLYYEQY
>TRBV2|TRBJ1-1
ARRGNTEAF
>TRBV19|TRBJ1-3
ASRPDVPSGNTIY
>TRBV9|TRBJ2-1
ASSPRTNSGEQF
>TRBV12-5|TRBJ2-1
ASGLDSGGPWDEQF
>TRBV19|TRBJ2-6
ASSSADIGRLGANVLT
>TRBV6-8|TRBJ2-5
ASSRLAAQETQY
>TRBV7-8|TRBJ2-1
ASTFRDWDNEQF
>TRBV6-5|TRBJ2-3
ASSPYATDTQY
>TRBV7-2|TRBJ2-1
ASSLQAYNEQF
>TRBV2|TRBJ2-7
ASSPGQGTTYEQY
>TRBV14|TRBJ2-3
ASSPSGQGGDTQY
>TRBV4-3|TRBJ2-5
ASSQDKGEETQY
>TRBV9|TRBJ2-1
ASSPKGGGYYNEQF
>TRBV19|TRBJ1-3
ASKDRDFGNTIY
>TRBV7-7|TRBJ2-1
ASSLSASGGVNEQF
>TRBV28|TRBJ2-7
ASSPSSGGLSYEQY
>TRBV28|TRBJ2-1
ASSLTEIYNEQF